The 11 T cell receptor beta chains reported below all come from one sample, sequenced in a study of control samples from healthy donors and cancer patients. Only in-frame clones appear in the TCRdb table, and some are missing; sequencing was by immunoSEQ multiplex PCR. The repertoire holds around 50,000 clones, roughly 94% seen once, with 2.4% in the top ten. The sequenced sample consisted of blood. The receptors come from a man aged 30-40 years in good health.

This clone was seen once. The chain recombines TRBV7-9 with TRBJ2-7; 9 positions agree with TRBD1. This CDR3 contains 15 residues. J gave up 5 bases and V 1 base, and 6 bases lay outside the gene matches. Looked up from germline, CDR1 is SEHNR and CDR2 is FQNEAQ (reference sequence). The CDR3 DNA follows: TGTGCCAGCAGCTTAGGACAGGGGGGCGGCCACGAGCAGTACTTC. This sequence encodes CASSLGQGGGHEQYF.

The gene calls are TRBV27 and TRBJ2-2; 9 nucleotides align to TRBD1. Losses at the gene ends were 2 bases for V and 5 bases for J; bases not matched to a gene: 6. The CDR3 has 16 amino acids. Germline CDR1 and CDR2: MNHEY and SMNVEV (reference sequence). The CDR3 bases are TGTGCCAGCAGTTTAGGGGGACAGGGATTGACCGGGGAGCTGTTTTTT. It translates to CASSLGGQGLTGELFF.

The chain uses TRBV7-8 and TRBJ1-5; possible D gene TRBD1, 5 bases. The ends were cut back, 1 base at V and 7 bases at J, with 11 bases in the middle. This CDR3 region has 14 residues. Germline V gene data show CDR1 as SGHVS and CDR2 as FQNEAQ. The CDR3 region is CASSLVGGRQPQHF. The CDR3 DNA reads TGTGCCAGCAGCTTAGTTGGGGGAAGACAGCCCCAGCATTTT. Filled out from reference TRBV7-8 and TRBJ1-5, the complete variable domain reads GAGVSQSPRYKVAKRGQDVALRCDPISGHVSLFWYQQALGQGPEFLTYFQNEAQLDKSGLPSDRFFAERPEGSVSTLKIQRTQQEDSAVYLCASSLVGGRQPQHFGDGTRLSIL.

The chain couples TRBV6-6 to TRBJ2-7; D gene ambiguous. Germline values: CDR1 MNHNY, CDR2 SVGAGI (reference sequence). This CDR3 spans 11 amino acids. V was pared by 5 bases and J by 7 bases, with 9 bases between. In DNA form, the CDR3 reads TGTGCCAGCAGTCCCTTGGAAGAGCAGTACTTC. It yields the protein CASSPLEEQYF.

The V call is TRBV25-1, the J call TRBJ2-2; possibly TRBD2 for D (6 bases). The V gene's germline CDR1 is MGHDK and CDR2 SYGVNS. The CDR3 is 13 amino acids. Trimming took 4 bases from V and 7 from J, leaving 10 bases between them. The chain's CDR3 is CASSGDWNGELFF. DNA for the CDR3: TGTGCCAGCAGTGGGGACTGGAACGGGGAGCTGTTTTTT.

CDR3 in amino acids: CASSYYQRNPSYEQYF. Written as DNA, the CDR3 is TGTGCCAGCAGTTACTACCAGCGGAACCCATCCTACGAGCAGTACTTC. The chain uses TRBV6-5 and TRBJ2-7; tentative D call: TRBD2 (5 bases). Germline lookup yields CDR1 MNHEY and CDR2 SVGAGI. CDR3 size: 16 residues. V lost 1 base and J lost 1, with 14 bases in between.

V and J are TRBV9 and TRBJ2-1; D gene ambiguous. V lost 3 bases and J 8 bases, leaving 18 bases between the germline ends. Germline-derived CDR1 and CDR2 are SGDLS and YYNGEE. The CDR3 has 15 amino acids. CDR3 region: CASSGSSTRPDEQFF. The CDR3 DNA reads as TGTGCCAGCAGCGGGTCTTCTACTCGGCCCGATGAGCAGTTCTTC.

CDR3 region: CASSEARSYEQYF. The CDR3 bases are TGTGCCAGCAGTGAAGCGAGATCCTACGAGCAGTACTTC. The chain has TRBV2 and TRBJ2-7, with D unclear. Germline V gene lookup returns CDR1 SNHLY and CDR2 FYNNEI. The CDR3 sequence is 13 residues long. Trimming left V 0 bases short and J 1 base short, with 4 bases between.

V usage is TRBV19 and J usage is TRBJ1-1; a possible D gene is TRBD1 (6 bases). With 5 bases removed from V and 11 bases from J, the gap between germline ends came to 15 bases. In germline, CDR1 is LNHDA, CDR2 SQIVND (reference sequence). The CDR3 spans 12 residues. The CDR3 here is CASSPPTGLAFF. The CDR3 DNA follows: TGTGCCAGTAGTCCACCGACAGGTTTGGCTTTCTTT. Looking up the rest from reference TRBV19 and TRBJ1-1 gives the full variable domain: DGGITQSPKYLFRKEGQNVTLSCEQNLNHDAMYWYRQDPGQGLRLIYYSQIVNDFQKGDIAEGYSVSREKKESFPLTVTSAQKNPTAFYLCASSPPTGLAFFGQGTRLTVV.

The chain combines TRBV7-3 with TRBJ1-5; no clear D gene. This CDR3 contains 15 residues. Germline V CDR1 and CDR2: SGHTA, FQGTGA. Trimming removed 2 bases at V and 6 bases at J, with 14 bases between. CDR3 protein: CASSLGVGKGQPQHF. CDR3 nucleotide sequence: TGTGCCAGCAGCTTAGGGGTAGGGAAGGGTCAGCCCCAGCATTTT.

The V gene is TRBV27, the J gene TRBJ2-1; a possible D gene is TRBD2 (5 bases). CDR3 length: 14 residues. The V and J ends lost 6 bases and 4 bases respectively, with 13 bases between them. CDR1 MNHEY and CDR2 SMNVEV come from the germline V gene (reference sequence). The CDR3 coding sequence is TGTGCCAGCAGGGACCCCGGGGATTACAATGAGCAGTTCTTC. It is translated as CASRDPGDYNEQFF.